The 24 T cell receptor beta chains reported below all come from one sample, sequenced in a study of blood T cell repertoires in COVID-19. TCRdb's table, derived via immunoSEQ multiplex PCR, lists solely in-frame clones and lacks some. The sample comprises about 42,000 clones, roughly 90% of which are singletons, and 0.4% rests with the top ten. The sample comprised peripheral blood. Source of these receptors: a human donor in a cohort sampled during active COVID-19.

The V gene is TRBV11-2, the J gene TRBJ2-7; D remains unclear. Germline loops: CDR1 SGHAT, CDR2 FQNNGV. Trimming cost V 4 bases and J 1 base, with 11 bases left between them. This CDR3 is 14 amino acids long. CDR3 region: CASSSSRPSYEQYF. The CDR3 bases are TGTGCCAGCAGCTCCAGCAGGCCGTCCTACGAGCAGTACTTC. Drawing the rest from reference TRBV11-2 and TRBJ2-7, the complete variable domain is EAGVAQSPRYKIIEKRQSVAFWCNPISGHATLYWYQQILGQGPKLLIQFQNNGVVDDSQLPKDRFSAERLKGVDSTLKIQPAKLEDSAVYLCASSSSRPSYEQYFGPGTRLTVT.

The genes are TRBV11-2 and TRBJ1-1; 8 bases agree with TRBD1. V lost 4 bases and J lost 8; bases outside the gene matches: 12. The germline V gene encodes CDR1 SGHAT and CDR2 FQNNGV. This CDR3 contains 15 residues. The CDR3 here is CASSSTRDRPREAFF. DNA for the CDR3: TGTGCCAGCAGCTCTACTAGGGACAGGCCAAGGGAAGCTTTCTTT.

This clone appeared a single time. This chain's CDR3 is CASSLLGGNLGYTF. The CDR3 nucleotides are TGTGCCAGCAGCCTACTGGGGGGAAATTTGGGCTACACCTTC. J is TRBJ1-2 and V is TRBV9; maybe TRBD1 (5 bases). CDR3 length equals 14 residues. V gave up 4 bases and J gave up 8 bases, with 18 bases separating them. Per germline, CDR1 SGDLS and CDR2 YYNGEE.

The genes are TRBV9 and TRBJ1-1; D is possibly TRBD1 (6 bases). Trimming removed 4 bases at V and 8 bases at J, with 12 bases between. Germline lookup yields CDR1 SGDLS and CDR2 YYNGEE. The CDR3 runs to 12 residues. The chain's CDR3 is CASSPWQGEAFF. In DNA form, the CDR3 reads TGTGCCAGCAGCCCCTGGCAGGGGGAAGCTTTCTTT.

CDR3 protein: CASSFKGMETEAFF. The CDR3 DNA sequence: TGTGCCAGCAGCTTCAAGGGGATGGAGACTGAAGCTTTCTTT. The genes are TRBV7-2 and TRBJ1-1; possibly TRBD1 for D (5 bases). The CDR3 sequence is 14 residues long. Germline lookup yields CDR1 SGHTA and CDR2 FQGNSA. V shed 3 bases and J shed 5 bases, with 13 bases lying between them.

The chain employs TRBV6-2 or TRBV6-3 and TRBJ1-2; D unclear. V gave up 6 bases and J gave up 4 bases, with 15 bases separating them. Germline assignment: CDR1 MNHEY and CDR2 SVGEGT. The CDR3 loop spans 14 amino acids. The CDR3 loop is CASSPWSSGYGYTF. DNA of the CDR3: TGTGCCAGCAGCCCGTGGAGTAGTGGCTATGGCTACACCTTC.

The chain uses TRBV25-1 and TRBJ2-7; no reliable D call. Trimming took off 5 bases at V and 2 bases at J, with 10 bases between the two ends. CDR1 is MGHDK and CDR2 is SYGVNS in the germline V gene. This CDR3 region has 13 residues. As DNA, the CDR3 is TGTGCCAGCAGTTTCGGCGGAACCTACGAGCAGTACTTC. Amino acids: CASSFGGTYEQYF.

The chain recombines TRBV6-1 with TRBJ1-5; tentatively, D is TRBD1 (5 bases). The CDR3 is made up of 17 amino acids. The V gene's germline CDR1 is MNHNS and CDR2 SASEGT. The ends were cut back, 3 bases at V and 1 base at J, with 16 bases in the middle. The CDR3 DNA is TGTGCCAGCAGTGAGTCCTCGGGGGTTTTAAGCAATCAGCCCCAGCATTTT. Amino acids: CASSESSGVLSNQPQHF.

CDR3 DNA sequence: TGTGCCAGTAGTATAGGCCTTGGGGGGTCCTACGAGCAGTACTTC. Translating gives CASSIGLGGSYEQYF. V gene TRBV19 combines with J gene TRBJ2-7, with D possibly TRBD2 on 6 matching bases. V was cut by 1 base and J by 1 base, with 11 bases left in between. Per the germline V gene, CDR1 is LNHDA and CDR2 is SQIVND (reference sequence). The CDR3 extends over 15 amino acids.

Relative to its sample, this clone is medium-sized. The chain has TRBV4-1 and TRBJ1-2, with D possibly TRBD1 on 6 matching bases. Deletions cut 2 bases from V and 2 bases from J, with 12 bases between. This CDR3 is 15 amino acids long. The germline gives CDR1 MGHRA, CDR2 YSYEKL. The CDR3 here is CASSQRDTSNYGYTF. The CDR3, as DNA: TGCGCCAGCAGCCAAAGGGACACAAGCAACTATGGCTACACCTTC.

The chain couples TRBV24-1 to TRBJ1-5; 7 bases fit TRBD1. The CDR3 runs 14 residues. Trimming cost V 6 bases and J 3 bases; bases outside gene matches: 4. Per germline, CDR1 KGHDR and CDR2 SFDVKD. The CDR3 bases are TGTGCCACCAGTAGGGGGACAGCCAATCAGCCCCAGCATTTT. This gives the protein CATSRGTANQPQHF.

The chain couples TRBV7-9 to TRBJ1-2; D ambiguous. Looked up from germline, CDR1 is SEHNR and CDR2 is FQNEAQ (reference sequence). Trimming shortened V by 3 bases and J by 4 bases, and 12 bases separated the two germline ends. The CDR3 extends over 14 amino acids. The CDR3 spells CASSLTGVTYGYTF. The CDR3 DNA reads TGTGCCAGCAGCTTGACCGGGGTTACCTATGGCTACACCTTC.

This clone is a singleton in its sample. The J gene is TRBJ1-4, the V gene TRBV4-2; the match to TRBD1 covers 8 bases. From germline, CDR1 is LGHNA and CDR2 YNFKEQ. This CDR3 comprises 14 residues. The J segment lost 8 bases and the V segment lost 4 bases, leaving 6 bases of the junction unmatched. The CDR3 DNA is TGTGCCAGCAGCCTCGGGACAGGAGGAGAAAAACTGTTTTTT. This encodes CASSLGTGGEKLFF.

This chain links TRBV10-3 with TRBJ1-1, with no clear D. The CDR3 is made up of 12 amino acids. V was shortened by 3 bases and J by 8 bases, with 10 bases between the two germline ends. Germline CDR1 is ENHRY and CDR2 is SYGVKD. This CDR3 reads CAISDLPGEAFF. CDR3 nucleotide sequence: TGTGCCATCAGTGACTTGCCAGGAGAAGCTTTCTTT.

The J gene is TRBJ1-5, the V gene TRBV18; D ambiguous. V was shortened by 4 bases and J by 0 bases, with 10 bases between the two germline ends. The CDR3 is made up of 15 amino acids. Germline V gives CDR1 KGHSH, CDR2 LQKENI. The CDR3 reads CASSLNGVSNQPQHF. For the CDR3, the DNA is TGTGCCAGCTCACTCAACGGGGTTAGCAATCAGCCCCAGCATTTT.

The sample holds one count of this clone. V usage is TRBV6-2 or TRBV6-3 and J usage is TRBJ2-7; TRBD1 is a possible D gene (6 bases). Germline CDR1 is MNHEY and CDR2 is SVGEGT. Trimming cost V 3 bases and J 3 bases, with 12 bases left between them. CDR3 size: 14 residues. The CDR3 loop is CASSYWGQGYEQYF. The CDR3 nucleotides read TGTGCCAGCAGTTATTGGGGGCAGGGCTACGAGCAGTACTTC.

The chain has TRBV5-8 and TRBJ1-6; TRBD1 matches 7 bases. The V segment lost 5 bases and the J segment 5 bases; nucleotides outside the gene matches: 10. The germline V gene encodes CDR1 SGHTS and CDR2 YDEGEE. This CDR3 comprises 16 residues. The CDR3 region is CASSLGQVVNNSPLHF. CDR3 in DNA: TGTGCCAGCAGTCTCGGACAGGTCGTTAATAATTCACCCCTCCACTTT.

The chain links TRBV6-5 to TRBJ1-3, with unresolved D. Trimming pared 0 bases from V and 0 bases from J, leaving 9 bases between. Germline CDR1 and CDR2: MNHEY and SVGAGI. The length of the CDR3 is 16 residues. The CDR3 coding sequence is TGTGCCAGCAGTTACTCGGGCGGGTTCTCTGGAAACACCATATATTTT. This codes for CASSYSGGFSGNTIYF.

The CDR3: CASSQGTGQLNYGYTF. CDR3 nucleotides: TGCGCCAGCAGCCAGGGGACAGGGCAACTTAACTATGGCTACACCTTC. This chain connects TRBV4-3 to TRBJ1-2; 9 nucleotides agree with TRBD1. In germline, CDR1 is LGHNA, CDR2 YSLEER. Trimming cost V 3 bases and J 1 base; bases outside gene matches: 6. The CDR3 spans 16 residues.

The chain joins TRBV11-2 to TRBJ1-1; no reliable D call. Per germline, CDR1 SGHAT and CDR2 FQNNGV. This CDR3 region has 18 residues. Trimming pared 2 bases from V and 0 bases from J, leaving 19 bases between. The CDR3 is CASSLWETTGLLNTEAFF. The CDR3 nucleotides are TGTGCCAGCAGCTTATGGGAGACCACTGGACTACTGAACACTGAAGCTTTCTTT. The variable domain in full, completed from reference TRBV11-2 and TRBJ1-1, reads EAGVAQSPRYKIIEKRQSVAFWCNPISGHATLYWYQQILGQGPKLLIQFQNNGVVDDSQLPKDRFSAERLKGVDSTLKIQPAKLEDSAVYLCASSLWETTGLLNTEAFFGQGTRLTVV.

This clone was recorded once. V and J are TRBV5-1 and TRBJ2-7, with D tentatively TRBD2 (6 bases). V was clipped by 2 bases and J by 0 bases, with 12 bases between them. Germline lookup yields CDR1 SGHRS and CDR2 YFSETQ. The CDR3 covers 15 residues. This CDR3 reads CASSLPGLSSYEQYF. The CDR3 nucleotides are TGCGCCAGCAGCTTACCGGGACTGAGCTCCTACGAGCAGTACTTC.

The genes are TRBV7-2 and TRBJ1-3, with D possibly matching TRBD1 (6 bases). CDR3 length equals 15 residues. CDR1 SGHTA and CDR2 FQGNSA come from the germline V gene. V was trimmed by 2 bases and J by 2 bases, leaving 10 bases between them. Here the CDR3 reads CASSLSSGAGNTIYF. The CDR3 nucleotides read TGTGCCAGCAGCTTAAGTTCAGGGGCTGGAAACACCATATATTTT.

The chain couples TRBV5-1 to TRBJ1-5; D is perhaps TRBD1 (5 bases). This CDR3 has 15 residues. The V gene's germline CDR1 is SGHRS and CDR2 YFSETQ. The V end lost 0 bases, the J end lost 4 bases, and 11 bases lay between the germline ends. CDR3: CASSLGAGMNQPQHF. CDR3 coding DNA: TGCGCCAGCAGCTTGGGAGCAGGGATGAATCAGCCCCAGCATTTT.

The V call is TRBV6-5, the J call TRBJ1-2; D is unresolved. This CDR3 spans 14 amino acids. Germline V CDR1 and CDR2: MNHEY, SVGAGI. Trimming took off 2 bases at V and 5 bases at J, with 12 bases between the two ends. The CDR3 DNA reads as TGTGCCAGCAGTTACAGAGGGAATTGGTATGGCTACACCTTC. Protein product: CASSYRGNWYGYTF.